Presented here are 27 T cell receptor beta chains from one specimen sequenced in a study of identical twins. MiXCR, applied by TCRdb to the 5' RACE reads, yields one record per CDR3 protein. The table has roughly 470,000 distinct CDR3 sequences, 14% seen once. The sample also formed part of further work on yellow fever vaccine responses in identical twins.

Sequencing was performed on CD4+ T cells sorted from blood. The receptors were gathered from a woman between 18 and 30 years old in good health.

This clonotype was recorded at least ten times. The J gene is TRBJ1-1, the V gene TRBV15; D unresolved. The CDR3 length is 14 residues. Germline loops: CDR1 LNHNV, CDR2 YYDKDF (reference sequence). Trimming removed 0 bases at V and 1 base at J, with 6 bases between. The DNA of the CDR3 is TGTGCCACCAGCAGAGAAATTAGGAACACTGAAGCTTTCTTT. This gives the protein CATSREIRNTEAFF.

Ten or more counts support this clonotype. The CDR3 DNA reads TGTGCCAGCAGTTTAGGCGAATCGAACACCGGGGAGCTGTTTTTT. It specifies CASSLGESNTGELFF. The chain employs TRBV27 and TRBJ2-2, with D uncertain. CDR1 is MNHEY and CDR2 is SMNVEV in the germline V gene (reference sequence). The CDR3 loop spans 15 amino acids. V lost 2 bases and J lost 0, with 7 bases in between.

This clonotype was observed a handful of times. This chain joins TRBV20-1 and TRBJ2-5, with D possibly TRBD2 on 5 matching bases. Germline lookup yields CDR1 DFQATT and CDR2 SNEGSKA (reference sequence). The V and J ends lost 6 bases and 8 bases respectively, with 16 bases between them. The CDR3 runs to 12 residues. The CDR3 DNA is TGCAGTGCAATGGACTGGCCCATTACCCAGTACTTC. Translating it yields CSAMDWPITQYF.

This clonotype was counted between two and nine times. The chain links TRBV30 to TRBJ2-5, with 10 positions matching TRBD1. The V gene's germline CDR1 is GTSNPN and CDR2 SVGIG (reference sequence). The length of the CDR3 is 15 residues. The V gene end was trimmed by 1 base and the J gene end by 1 base; junction bases not matched to a gene: 3. This chain's CDR3 is CAWSAGTGAQETQYF. The CDR3 DNA follows: TGTGCCTGGAGTGCCGGGACAGGGGCCCAAGAGACCCAGTACTTC.

The chain joins TRBV10-3 to TRBJ2-7; the D gene is possibly TRBD1 (6 bases). V shed 6 bases and J shed 6 bases, with 15 bases lying between them. Germline CDR1 is ENHRY and CDR2 is SYGVKD. The CDR3 spans 13 residues. The CDR3 DNA reads TGTGCCATCAGCCAGGACAGATTGGCCGAGCAGTACTTC. As protein: CAISQDRLAEQYF.

This clonotype has a handful of counts. The chain combines TRBV23-1 with TRBJ2-1, with D perhaps matching TRBD1 or TRBD2 (7 bases each). Being an ORF, TRBV23-1 has a function that is uncertain. CDR3 length: 18 amino acids. Trimming shortened V by 3 bases and J by 0 bases, and 18 bases separated the two germline ends. The CDR3 here is CASSHGTARTSSYNEQFF. DNA for the CDR3: TGCGCCAGCAGTCATGGGACAGCCAGGACTAGCTCCTACAATGAGCAGTTCTTC.

This clonotype was observed a handful of times. The chain's CDR3 is CASSQTSDRAAFF. DNA of the CDR3: TGTGCCAGCAGCCAAACTTCGGACAGAGCAGCTTTCTTT. The chain employs TRBV3-1 and TRBJ1-1; D may be TRBD1 (6 bases). CDR1 is LGHDT, CDR2 YNNKEL, per germline (reference sequence). This CDR3 comprises 13 residues. V was pared by 2 bases and J by 10 bases, with 14 bases between. The full variable domain, completed using reference TRBV3-1 and TRBJ1-1, is DTAVSQTPKYLVTQMGNDKSIKCEQNLGHDTMYWYKQDSKKFLKIMFSYNNKELIINETVPNRFSPKSPDKAHLNLHINSLELGDSAVYFCASSQTSDRAAFFGQGTRLTVV.

Only a few counts were recorded for this clonotype. The chain combines TRBV20-1 with TRBJ1-4, with D perhaps matching TRBD1 (5 bases). CDR1 DFQATT and CDR2 SNEGSKA come from the germline V gene (reference sequence). Deletions cut 1 base from V and 7 bases from J, with 13 bases between. This CDR3 spans 14 amino acids. DNA of the CDR3: TGCAGTGCTAGAGTGGGAACGGGGCTTGAAAAACTGTTTTTT. It translates to CSARVGTGLEKLFF.

The CDR3 reads CASSQGDYSNQPQHF. The CDR3 coding sequence is TGCGCCAGCAGCCAAGGGGATTATAGCAATCAGCCCCAGCATTTT. The V and J genes are TRBV4-3 and TRBJ1-5; no definite D call. V lost 1 base to trimming and J lost 0 bases, with 7 bases between them. The CDR3 runs to 15 residues. Per the germline V gene, CDR1 is LGHNA and CDR2 is YSLEER.

The rearrangement uses TRBV5-1 and TRBJ2-7; 12 bases are a match to TRBD2. The germline V gene has CDR1 SGHRS and CDR2 YFSETQ. Losses at the gene ends were 0 bases for V and 5 bases for J; bases not matched to a gene: 6. The CDR3 length is 16 residues. As DNA, the CDR3 is TGCGCCAGCAGCTTGGCTAACCCTAGCGGGGGGGACGAGCAGTACTTC. Its protein product is CASSLANPSGGDEQYF.

There are a few counts of this clonotype. The V gene is TRBV2, the J gene TRBJ2-2; no firm D call. Germline-derived CDR1 and CDR2 are SNHLY and FYNNEI. V shed 7 bases and J shed 3 bases, with 6 bases lying between them. This CDR3 region has 12 residues. Written as DNA, the CDR3 is TGTGCCAGCACCCCTGACACCGGGGAGCTGTTTTTT. Translating gives CASTPDTGELFF.

The V and J genes are TRBV5-6 and TRBJ2-7; TRBD1 agrees at 7 bases. V lost 4 bases and J lost 2; bases outside the gene matches: 6. Looked up from germline, CDR1 is SGHDT and CDR2 is YYEEEE. The CDR3 runs to 14 residues. The CDR3 region has the DNA TGTGCCAGCAGCCTTAACGGACAGGCCTACGAGCAGTACTTC. It yields the protein CASSLNGQAYEQYF.

The chain carries TRBV5-1 and TRBJ1-1, with unresolved D. Germline CDR1 SGHRS, CDR2 YFSETQ. Trimming took off 4 bases at V and 3 bases at J, with 16 bases between the two ends. This CDR3 comprises 15 residues. The DNA of the CDR3 is TGCGCCAGCAGCACGGCGGACCCCAGGTACACTGAAGCTTTCTTT. Translated, it gives CASSTADPRYTEAFF.

This clonotype was counted a few times. V gene TRBV18 combines with J gene TRBJ2-7; 12 bases are a match to TRBD1. J gave up 6 bases and V 3 bases, and 9 bases lay outside the gene matches. Germline loops: CDR1 KGHSH, CDR2 LQKENI. The CDR3 contains 16 residues. CDR3 sequence reads: CASSPWGQGAPVEQYF. The DNA of the CDR3 is TGTGCCAGCTCACCCTGGGGACAGGGGGCCCCCGTCGAGCAGTACTTC.

In its sample, this clonotype was seen a few times. The chain recombines TRBV29-1 with TRBJ1-1; TRBD1 agrees at 7 bases. CDR1 and CDR2 from the germline V gene are SQVTM and ANQGSEA. This CDR3 is built from 12 residues. Losses at the gene ends were 6 bases for V and 6 bases for J; bases not matched to a gene: 7. The CDR3 sequence: CSVRQGNSEAFF. The CDR3 bases are TGCAGCGTCCGACAGGGAAATTCTGAAGCTTTCTTT.

This clonotype was counted only a few times. The chain uses TRBV3-1 and TRBJ2-5; D might be TRBD1 or TRBD2, each matching 5 bases. The CDR3 loop spans 14 amino acids. V was shortened by 7 bases and J by 1 base, with 13 bases between the two germline ends. The germline V gene encodes CDR1 LGHDT and CDR2 YNNKEL (reference sequence). CDR3 DNA sequence: TGTGCCAGCACCATGTTGGGACCCCAAGAGACCCAGTACTTC. It specifies CASTMLGPQETQYF.

Comment on this clonotype: A read error may be the cause here, since a much bigger clone is one base away. V is TRBV5-1 and J is TRBJ2-1; a possible D gene is TRBD2 (6 bases). Per the germline V gene, CDR1 is SGHRS and CDR2 is YFSETQ. CDR3 length: 13 residues. The CDR3 DNA reads as TGCGCCAGCAGCTCCGGGACTGACAATAAGCAGTTCTTC. Its translation: CASSSGTDNKQFF.

In its sample, this clonotype was seen a few times. The CDR3 DNA is TGCAGTGGGGCGGGACAGCCGCCCGGGGCCAACGTCCTGACTTTC. Translating it yields CSGAGQPPGANVLTF. The chain couples TRBV20-1 to TRBJ2-6, with TRBD1 as a possible D gene (7 bases). The CDR3 runs 15 residues. V was trimmed by 7 bases and J by 4 bases, leaving 17 bases between them. Germline CDR1 and CDR2: DFQATT and SNEGSKA (reference sequence).

This clonotype was counted a few times. V gene TRBV29-1 combines with J gene TRBJ2-2; 8 nucleotides match TRBD2. Germline assignment: CDR1 SQVTM and CDR2 ANQGSEA. After removal of 4 bases from V and 3 bases from J, the junction contained 13 bases not matched to a gene. This CDR3 has 17 residues. The CDR3: CSVGSLIREGDTGELFF. The DNA for the CDR3 is TGCAGCGTTGGGAGTCTCATACGGGAGGGAGACACCGGGGAGCTGTTTTTT.

In its sample, this clonotype was seen many times. The V and J genes are TRBV5-1 and TRBJ2-2; D perhaps matches TRBD1 (6 bases). Germline CDR1 reads SGHRS; CDR2 reads YFSETQ. With 0 bases removed from V and 7 bases from J, the gap between germline ends came to 10 bases. The CDR3 totals 14 residues. CDR3 coding DNA: TGCGCCAGCAGCTTGGTGGGGGCCGGCGGGGAGCTGTTTTTT. Its protein is CASSLVGAGGELFF.

This clonotype was detected once. This rearrangement joins TRBV6-2 or TRBV6-3 to TRBJ2-6; 8 nucleotides match TRBD2. The CDR3 runs to 17 residues. V was pared by 2 bases and J by 4 bases, with 7 bases of the junction left unmatched. CDR1 is MNHEY and CDR2 is SVGEGT in the germline V gene. As DNA, the CDR3 is TGTGCCAGCAGTTACGGCGGGGGGTCTCTCGGGGCCAACGTCCTGACTTTC. Amino acid sequence: CASSYGGGSLGANVLTF.

The chain has TRBV6-2 or TRBV6-3 and TRBJ2-1; possible D gene TRBD2, 5 bases. The length of the CDR3 is 18 residues. Germline V gene data show CDR1 as MNHEY and CDR2 as SVGEGT. The V end lost 2 bases, the J end lost 6 bases, and 23 bases lay between the germline ends. The CDR3 spells CASSYRPLLEGSLNEQFF. CDR3 coding DNA: TGTGCCAGCAGTTACCGGCCGTTACTAGAGGGCTCCCTCAATGAGCAGTTCTTC.

This clonotype was seen ten or more times. This rearrangement joins TRBV28 to TRBJ2-7; unclear D gene. Per the germline V gene, CDR1 is MDHEN and CDR2 is SYDVKM. The CDR3 contains 14 residues. V was shortened by 2 bases and J by 3 bases, with 11 bases between the two germline ends. CDR3 sequence (DNA): TGTGCCAGCAGTTTAGGCAGAAGAAACTACGAGCAGTACTTC. Amino acids: CASSLGRRNYEQYF.

About this clonotype itself: At one end the junction does not follow the germline gene, possibly because of a read error. V and J are TRBV9 and TRBJ1-6; D not certain. CDR3 length equals 15 residues. Germline loops: CDR1 SGDLS, CDR2 YYNGEE. The CDR3 loop is CASIVVDSATSPLHF. The CDR3 DNA follows: TGTGCCAGCATCGTAGTAGATAGCGCTACCTCACCCCTCCACTTT.

This clonotype has only a few counts. The chain recombines TRBV11-1 with TRBJ2-6; unclear D gene. In germline, CDR1 is SGHAT, CDR2 FQDESV (reference sequence). V was trimmed by 2 bases and J by 0 bases, leaving 17 bases between them. The CDR3 loop spans 19 amino acids. DNA of the CDR3: TGTGCCAGCAGCTTACTTTTCAGCTTGATTGGCTCTGGGGCCAACGTCCTGACTTTC. Encoded protein: CASSLLFSLIGSGANVLTF.

This clonotype was recorded a few times. This chain connects TRBV20-1 to TRBJ2-5; D is possibly TRBD2 (7 bases). Trimming stripped 3 bases from V and 0 bases from J, with 14 bases between. The germline V gene encodes CDR1 DFQATT and CDR2 SNEGSKA (reference sequence). The CDR3 has 15 amino acids. CDR3 amino acids: CSARGGGGNQETQYF. The CDR3 DNA follows: TGCAGTGCTAGGGGAGGGGGGGGAAACCAAGAGACCCAGTACTTC.

This clonotype was observed a handful of times. The rearrangement links TRBV29-1 to TRBJ1-1, with D uncertain. The CDR3 loop spans 14 amino acids. Germline V CDR1 and CDR2: SQVTM, ANQGSEA. Trimming took 6 bases from V and 0 from J, leaving 14 bases between them. This chain's CDR3 is CSVKQKTMNTEAFF. The CDR3 coding sequence is TGCAGCGTGAAACAGAAAACTATGAACACTGAAGCTTTCTTT.